Here is one T cell receptor (beta chain) with its context. No antigen is known for it. The source of the sample is a study of post-analysis software for immune sequencing data. Regarding the study as a whole: Patients showed TRBV5-6, TRBV5-1 and TRBV20-1 among four to six TRBV segments more frequent than in controls.

Germline-derived CDR1 and CDR2 are SQVTM and ANQGSEA. Trimming stripped 8 bases from V and 0 bases from J, with 15 bases between. The length of the CDR3 is 14 residues. Libraries were made from TCR beta cDNA, and they carried unique molecular identifiers. TCRdb ran MiXCR on the PCR reads and lists one entry per CDR3 protein. The sample consists of 500,000 to 600,000 distinct CDR3 sequences, 44% of them appearing once. The sequenced material came from blood. The chain carries TRBV29-1 and TRBJ2-3, with no clear D. This TCR was sampled from a girl aged 5-17 years with multiple sclerosis. As DNA, the CDR3 is TGCAGCTTCCCAGGCGGATCTAGCACAGATACGCAGTATTTT. Protein sequence: CSFPGGSSTDTQYF.